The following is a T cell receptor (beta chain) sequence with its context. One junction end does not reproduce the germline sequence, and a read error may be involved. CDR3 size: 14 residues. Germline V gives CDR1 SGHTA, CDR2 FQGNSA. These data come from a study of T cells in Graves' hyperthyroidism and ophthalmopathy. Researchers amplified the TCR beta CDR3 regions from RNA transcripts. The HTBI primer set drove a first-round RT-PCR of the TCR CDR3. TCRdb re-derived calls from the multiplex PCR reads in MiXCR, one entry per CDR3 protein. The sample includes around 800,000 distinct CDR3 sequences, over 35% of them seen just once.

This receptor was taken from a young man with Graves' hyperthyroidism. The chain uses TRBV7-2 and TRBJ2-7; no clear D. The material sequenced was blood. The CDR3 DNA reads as TGCGCCAGCAGCCAGACGGAGTCCCCAGACGAGCAGTACTTC. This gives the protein CASSQTESPDEQYF.